This TCR beta chain was profiled in a study of blood T cell repertoires in COVID-19. This study enrolled people aged about 18 to 95 from under 25 US geographic areas. Allocation to cohorts depended on clinical history reported by the participants. Per the authors' pipeline: Amplifying reference gene primers gave estimates of nucleated cell counts. Assay: immunoSEQ multiplex PCR; the TCRdb copy retains only in-frame clones and omits some. The V and J calls and the clone size are those of that table, but D and trimming were determined from the DNA. The sample lists approximately 230,000 clones; approximately 90% were seen once. The TCR comes from a woman between 25 and 40 years old who had recovered from COVID-19. Sequenced material: PBMCs or T cells enriched from blood (not recorded which).

CDR3 nucleotides: TGCGCCAGCAGCCATGAGCGGGAGGGCCCCTACAATGAGCAGTTCTTC. Its protein product is CASSHEREGPYNEQFF. V gene TRBV4-3 combines with J gene TRBJ2-1, with TRBD2 identical over 10 bases. Germline CDR1 and CDR2: LGHNA and YSLEER. The CDR3 runs 16 residues. V lost 3 bases, J lost 2 bases, and 4 bases stayed unmatched.